This T cell receptor beta chain is from a study of blood T cell repertoires in COVID-19. The overall study: Collection of acute and convalescent COVID-19 samples took place in the United States, Italy and Spain. Sources were T cells, B-cell-depleted T cells, or PBMCs; the material itself was cDNA or gDNA.

The length of the CDR3 is 15 residues. CDR1 is SGHAT, CDR2 FQNNGV, per germline. Unmatched junction bases numbered 5, after V lost 0 bases and J lost 6 bases. The sample holds many counts of this clone. Authors' analysis steps: The authors estimated nucleated cell counts from reference gene primer amplification. The method was immunoSEQ multiplex PCR; TCRdb's version includes in-frame clones alone and lacks a portion of them. From that table come the V and J calls and clone size; the DNA was used to work out D and trimming. The sample yields fewer than 300,000 clones, 70% to 75% seen once. The receptor's source is a woman aged 80 or over with acute or convalescent COVID-19. Sample: peripheral blood. The chain carries TRBV11-2 and TRBJ2-7; 10 bases map to TRBD1. In DNA form, the CDR3 reads TGTGCCAGCAGCTTAGAACCGGGACAGGGGAGCGAGCAGTACTTC. Its translation: CASSLEPGQGSEQYF.